Included here is one T cell receptor beta chain sequence, with context. Its antigen remains unidentified. This sample is drawn from a study of cytomegalovirus exposure and HLA in healthy donors. Donors were nominally healthy when sampled, though unrecorded immune exposures were likely. The PCR contained 60 Vbeta and 13 Jbeta primers. The data were produced by immunoSEQ multiplex PCR, yet TCRdb's version contains in-frame clones alone and is incomplete. The repertoire consists of 100,000 to 150,000 clones, with around four fifths occurring once and the leading ten covering 2.5% to 3%. Notes on the study in general: The productive fraction for most TCR beta V segments was about 90% or about 30% in an earlier analysis. Presence/absence analyses supposed approximately even sequencing depth among donors. Sequencing likely caused a cluster of highly shared sequence variants.

The TCR comes from a boy between 2 and 10 years old in good health and CMV-seronegative. What was sequenced was PBMCs.

CDR3 region: CASSFSLGTGYGYTF. In DNA form, the CDR3 reads TGTGCCAGCAGTTTTAGTCTCGGGACAGGCTATGGCTACACCTTC. The genes are TRBV28 and TRBJ1-2, with 8 bases lining up with TRBD1. V was clipped by 3 bases and J by 4 bases; unmatched bases: 7. The germline V gene has CDR1 MDHEN and CDR2 SYDVKM. The CDR3 loop spans 15 amino acids.